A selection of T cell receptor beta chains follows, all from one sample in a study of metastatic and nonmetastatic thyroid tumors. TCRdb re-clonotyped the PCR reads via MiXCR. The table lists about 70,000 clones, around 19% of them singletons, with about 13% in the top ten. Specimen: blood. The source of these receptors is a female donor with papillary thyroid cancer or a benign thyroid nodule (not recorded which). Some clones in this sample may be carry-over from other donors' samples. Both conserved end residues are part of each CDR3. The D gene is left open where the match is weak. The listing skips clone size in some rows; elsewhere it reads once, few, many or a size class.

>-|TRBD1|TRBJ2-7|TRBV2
CASSWDRGVHEQYF
TGTGCCAGCAGTTGGGACAGGGGTGTACACGAGCAGTACTTC
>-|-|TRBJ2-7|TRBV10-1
CASSPPSSYEQYF
TGCGCCAGCAGTCCACCCAGCTCCTACGAGCAGTACTTC
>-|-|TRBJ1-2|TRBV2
CASSGGPGNYGYTF
TGTGCCAGCAGTGGGGGGCCAGGGAACTATGGCTACACCTTC
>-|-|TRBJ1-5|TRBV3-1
CASSQGSGQSKHF
TGTGCCAGCAGCCAAGGAAGCGGTCAGTCCAAGCATTTT
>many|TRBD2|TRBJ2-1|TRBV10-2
CASSESGLAGVPTNEQFF
TGCGCCAGCAGTGAGTCTGGACTAGCGGGAGTTCCCACCAATGAGCAGTTCTTC
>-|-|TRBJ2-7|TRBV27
CASSPGLTYEQYF
TGTGCCAGCAGTCCCGGGCTCACCTACGAGCAGTACTTC
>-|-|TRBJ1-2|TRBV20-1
CSASSLRTGYYGHTF
TGCAGTGCTAGTAGTCTTCGTACAGGGTACTATGGCCACACCTTC
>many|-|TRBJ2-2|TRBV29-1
CSVEGGDTGELFF
TGCAGCGTTGAGGGGGGAGACACCGGGGAGCTGTTTTTT
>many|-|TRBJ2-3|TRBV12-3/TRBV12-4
CASSHPRSSTDTQYF
TGTGCCAGCAGCCACCCCAGGAGTAGCACAGATACGCAGTATTTT
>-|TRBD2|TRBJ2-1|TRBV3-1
CASSLGTSARALTQFF
TGTGCCAGCAGCCTGGGGACTAGCGCGAGAGCGCTGACGCAGTTCTTC
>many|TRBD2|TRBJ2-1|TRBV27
CASSLSGGSYNEQFF
TGTGCCAGCAGTTTATCGGGGGGGTCCTACAATGAGCAGTTCTTC
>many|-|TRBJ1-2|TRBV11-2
CASSPTTASYGYTF
TGTGCCAGCAGCCCCACGACAGCGTCCTATGGCTACACCTTC
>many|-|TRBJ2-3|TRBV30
CAWSAQRGSTDTQYF
TGTGCCTGGAGTGCCCAGAGGGGGAGCACAGATACGCAGTATTTT
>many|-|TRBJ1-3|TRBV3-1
CASSGGTGPGNTIYF
TGTGCCAGCAGCGGGGGTACCGGGCCTGGAAACACCATATATTTT
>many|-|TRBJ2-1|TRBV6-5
CASSYSSQGLANEQFF
TGTGCCAGCAGTTACTCGTCACAGGGTCTCGCCAATGAGCAGTTCTTC
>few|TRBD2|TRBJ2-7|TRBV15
CATSSHPSSGRIPYEQYF
TGTGCCACCAGCAGCCATCCCAGTAGCGGGAGGATCCCCTACGAGCAGTACTTC
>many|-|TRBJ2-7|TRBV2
CASSEAHRTYEQYF
TGTGCCAGCAGTGAAGCGCACAGAACCTACGAGCAGTACTTC
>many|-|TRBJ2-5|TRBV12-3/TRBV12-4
CASSPHLIQETQYF
TGTGCCAGCAGTCCCCACCTAATCCAAGAGACCCAGTACTTC
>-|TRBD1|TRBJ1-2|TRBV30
CARGQSNYGYTF
TGTGCCAGGGGGCAGTCTAACTATGGCTACACCTTC
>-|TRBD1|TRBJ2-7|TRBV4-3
CASSQAGGESYEQYF
TGCGCCAGCAGCCAGGCAGGGGGCGAATCCTACGAGCAGTACTTC
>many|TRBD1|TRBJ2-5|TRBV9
CASSVQGEETQYF
TGTGCCAGCAGCGTACAGGGGGAAGAGACCCAGTACTTC
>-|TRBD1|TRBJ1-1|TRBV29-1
CSVVGRQGDTEAFF
TGCAGCGTTGTAGGGCGTCAGGGGGACACTGAAGCTTTCTTT
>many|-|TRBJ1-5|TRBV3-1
CASSQRGGVGNQPQHF
TGTGCCAGCAGCCAAAGAGGTGGGGTCGGCAATCAGCCCCAGCATTTT
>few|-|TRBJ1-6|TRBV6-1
CASGTGNSPINF
TGTGCCAGCGGGACGGGGAATTCACCCATCAACTTT
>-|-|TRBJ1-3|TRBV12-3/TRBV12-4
CASSFSGNTIYF
TGTGCCAGCAGTTTTTCCGGAAACACCATATATTTT
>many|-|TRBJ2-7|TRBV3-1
CASSQDSLAFYEQYF
TGTGCCAGCAGCCAAGATAGCCTAGCTTTCTACGAGCAGTACTTC
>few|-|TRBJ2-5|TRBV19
CASSLRGTQYF
TGTGCCAGTAGTTTAAGAGGGACCCAGTACTTC
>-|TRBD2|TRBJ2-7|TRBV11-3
CASSPRLAGVYEQYF
TGTGCCAGCAGCCCCCGACTAGCGGGAGTCTACGAGCAGTACTTC
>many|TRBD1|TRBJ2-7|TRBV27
CASTRTGGYEQYF
TGTGCCAGCACCCGGACAGGGGGGTACGAGCAGTACTTC
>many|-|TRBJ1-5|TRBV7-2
CASSSGSGVGQPQHF
TGTGCCAGCAGCTCAGGGTCGGGCGTTGGTCAGCCCCAGCATTTT
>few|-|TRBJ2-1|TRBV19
CASTFGGGSYNEQFF
TGTGCCAGTACCTTTGGAGGGGGCTCCTACAATGAGCAGTTCTTC
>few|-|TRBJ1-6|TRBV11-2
CASSFPGDSPLHF
TGTGCCAGCAGCTTTCCAGGTGACTCACCCCTCCACTTT
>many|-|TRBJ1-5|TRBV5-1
CASSYDGQPQHF
TGCGCCAGCAGCTATGACGGCCAGCCCCAGCATTTT
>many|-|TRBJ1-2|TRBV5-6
CASSFEGFNYGYTF
TGTGCCAGCAGCTTTGAGGGTTTTAACTATGGCTACACCTTC
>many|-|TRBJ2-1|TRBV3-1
CASSQTSYNEQFF
TGTGCCAGCAGCCAAACTAGTTACAATGAGCAGTTCTTC
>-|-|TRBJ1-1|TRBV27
CANSLGSMNTEAFF
TGTGCCAACAGTTTGGGCAGTATGAACACTGAAGCTTTCTTT
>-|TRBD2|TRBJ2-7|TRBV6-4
CASSELAGGPGAEQYF
TGTGCCAGCAGTGAACTAGCGGGAGGGCCGGGGGCCGAGCAGTACTTC
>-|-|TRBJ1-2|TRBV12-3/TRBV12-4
CASSFGFGGYTF
TGTGCCAGCAGTTTCGGTTTCGGGGGCTACACCTTC
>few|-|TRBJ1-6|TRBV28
CASTPPRGPLHF
TGTGCCAGCACCCCCCCGCGTGGGCCCCTCCACTTT
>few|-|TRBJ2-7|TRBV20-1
CSEMGPSSVEQYF
TGCAGTGAAATGGGACCGTCTTCGGTTGAGCAGTACTTC
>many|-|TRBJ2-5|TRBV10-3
CAITRHEEETQYF
TGTGCCATCACCCGACATGAGGAAGAGACCCAGTACTTC
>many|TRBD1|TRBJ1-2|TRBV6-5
CASSYPGQGWYGYTF
TGTGCCAGCAGTTACCCGGGACAGGGGTGGTATGGCTACACCTTC
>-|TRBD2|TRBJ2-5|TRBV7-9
CASSSRDSGMQETQYF
TGTGCCAGCAGCTCTCGCGATAGCGGGATGCAAGAGACCCAGTACTTC
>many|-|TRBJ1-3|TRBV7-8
CASSDRRGSGNTIYF
TGTGCCAGCAGCGATCGGCGGGGCTCTGGAAACACCATATATTTT
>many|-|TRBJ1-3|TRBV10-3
CAITGGTDNRNTIYF
TGTGCCATCACTGGGGGAACTGACAATAGGAACACCATATATTTT
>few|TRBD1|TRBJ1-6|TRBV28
CASLGQKDSPLHF
TGTGCCAGCTTGGGACAGAAGGATTCACCCCTCCACTTT
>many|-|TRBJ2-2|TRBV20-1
CSARDGGNTGELFF
TGCAGTGCTAGAGATGGGGGAAACACCGGGGAGCTGTTTTTT
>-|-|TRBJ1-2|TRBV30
CAWLSRTGGYTF
TGTGCCTGGTTGTCACGGACGGGCGGCTACACCTTC
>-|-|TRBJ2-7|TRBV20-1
CSALAPKAYDQYF
TGCAGTGCTTTGGCCCCGAAGGCCTACGATCAGTACTTC
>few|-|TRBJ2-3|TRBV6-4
CASSDRDSTDTQYF
TGTGCCAGCAGTGACCGGGACAGCACAGATACGCAGTATTTT
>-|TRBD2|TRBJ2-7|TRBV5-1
CASSLHTGGPYEQYF
TGCGCCAGCAGCTTGCACACGGGAGGCCCATACGAGCAGTACTTC
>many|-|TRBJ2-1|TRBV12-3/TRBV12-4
CASSLGLEQFF
TGTGCCAGCAGTTTGGGACTCGAGCAGTTCTTC
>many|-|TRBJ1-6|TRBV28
CASSFSAYNSPLHF
TGTGCCAGCAGTTTTAGCGCCTATAATTCACCCCTCCACTTT
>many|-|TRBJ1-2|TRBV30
CAWSVAYGYTF
TGTGCCTGGAGTGTAGCTTATGGCTACACCTTC
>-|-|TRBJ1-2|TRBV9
CASSVVSESNYGYTF
TGTGCCAGCAGCGTAGTGTCGGAGTCTAACTATGGCTACACCTTC
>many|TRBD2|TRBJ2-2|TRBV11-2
CASRRRGGLAPTGELFF
TGTGCCAGCAGACGGCGTGGGGGACTAGCCCCGACCGGGGAGCTGTTTTTT
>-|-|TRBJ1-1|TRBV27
CASSPLDSNTEAFF
TGTGCCAGCAGTCCTTTGGACAGTAACACTGAAGCTTTCTTT
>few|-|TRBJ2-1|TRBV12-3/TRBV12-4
CASSLEGRGEQFF
TGTGCCAGCAGCTTAGAGGGGCGCGGTGAGCAGTTCTTC
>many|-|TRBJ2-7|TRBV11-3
CASSLVNEQYF
TGTGCCAGCAGCTTAGTGAACGAGCAGTACTTC
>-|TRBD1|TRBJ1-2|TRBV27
CAGGKPGQGIGYNF
TGTGCCGGCGGAAAACCGGGACAGGGGATTGGCTACAACTTC